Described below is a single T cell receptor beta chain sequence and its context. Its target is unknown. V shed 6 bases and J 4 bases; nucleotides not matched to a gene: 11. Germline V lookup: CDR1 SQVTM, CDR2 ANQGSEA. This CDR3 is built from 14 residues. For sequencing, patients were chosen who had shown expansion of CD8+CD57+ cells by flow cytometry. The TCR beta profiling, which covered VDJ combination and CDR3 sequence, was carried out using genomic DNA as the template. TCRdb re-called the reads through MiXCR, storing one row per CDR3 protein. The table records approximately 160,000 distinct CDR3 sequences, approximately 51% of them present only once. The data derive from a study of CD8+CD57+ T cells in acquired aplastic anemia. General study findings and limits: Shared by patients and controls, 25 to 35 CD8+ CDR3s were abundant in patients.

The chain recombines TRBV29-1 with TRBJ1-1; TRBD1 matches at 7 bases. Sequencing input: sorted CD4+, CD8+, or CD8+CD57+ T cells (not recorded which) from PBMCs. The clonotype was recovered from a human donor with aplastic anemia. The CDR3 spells CSVLNPPGGTEAFF. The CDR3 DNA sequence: TGCAGCGTCCTCAATCCTCCAGGGGGCACTGAAGCTTTCTTT.